Shown below are 32 T cell receptor beta chains from a single sample sequenced in a study of T-cell memory formation after mild COVID-19. TCRdb called the 5' RACE reads again in MiXCR, with one record for every CDR3 protein. This repertoire shows about 88,000 distinct CDR3 sequences, around 25% found once; its top ten account for less than 55%. The sample consisted of PBMCs or a T cell subset sorted from them (not recorded which). These receptors were taken from a man in his late teens or twenties who had mild COVID-19 (a few samples of this study predate the infection). Cell type and time point are not known.

This clonotype has just a few counts. The CDR3 DNA reads as TGTGCCAGCAGCCCAGACCAAGAGACCCAGTACTTC. Translating it yields CASSPDQETQYF. The rearrangement uses TRBV7-6 and TRBJ2-5; no reliable D call. With 5 bases removed from V and 0 bases from J, the gap between germline ends came to 4 bases. This CDR3 contains 12 residues. CDR1 and CDR2 (germline): SGHVS, FNYEAQ.

The rearrangement links TRBV11-2 to TRBJ2-2, with D hard to call. Germline lookup yields CDR1 SGHAT and CDR2 FQNNGV. Trimming took 5 bases from V and 5 from J, leaving 6 bases between them. This CDR3 comprises 12 residues. The CDR3 loop is CASSPWTGELFF. The DNA for the CDR3 is TGTGCCAGCAGCCCGTGGACCGGGGAGCTGTTTTTT.

V is TRBV9 and J is TRBJ2-3; D unresolved. The CDR3 spans 13 residues. The V gene lost 0 bases and the J gene lost 5 bases, with 7 bases spanning the gap. Germline lookup yields CDR1 SGDLS and CDR2 YYNGEE. CDR3 DNA sequence: TGTGCCAGCAGCGTAGAGGGTGGAGATACGCAGTATTTT. Translating it yields CASSVEGGDTQYF.

The sample holds a few counts of this clonotype. V gene TRBV6-5 combines with J gene TRBJ2-7; no firm D call. Germline V gene data show CDR1 as MNHEY and CDR2 as SVGAGI. This CDR3 region has 14 residues. Trimming took off 3 bases at V and 0 bases at J, with 9 bases between the two ends. This CDR3 reads CASSYSPNSYEQYV. As DNA, the CDR3 is TGTGCCAGCAGTTATTCGCCAAACTCCTACGAGCAGTACGTC.

The chain employs TRBV7-6 and TRBJ1-1; D is ambiguous. The CDR3 totals 13 residues. Trimming cost V 5 bases and J 6 bases, with 13 bases left between them. CDR1 SGHVS and CDR2 FNYEAQ come from the germline V gene. In nucleotides, the CDR3 is TGTGCCAGCAGCCCCGCGGGGTCCGCTGAAGCTTTCTTT. This translates into CASSPAGSAEAFF.

This clonotype has more than one count but fewer than ten. The V gene is TRBV5-1, the J gene TRBJ2-7; D gene ambiguous. From germline, CDR1 is SGHRS and CDR2 YFSETQ. This CDR3 spans 13 amino acids. Trimming pared 4 bases from V and 2 bases from J, leaving 10 bases between. CDR3 bases: TGCGCCAGCAGCCCCGGCTGGGCCTACGAGCAGTACTTC. This translates into CASSPGWAYEQYF.

The chain links TRBV5-1 to TRBJ2-5; 15 bases line up with TRBD2. This CDR3 is built from 16 residues. CDR1 is SGHRS and CDR2 is YFSETQ in the germline V gene. Unmatched junction bases numbered 4, after V lost 4 bases and J lost 3 bases. CDR3 region: CASSPGLAGGKETQYF. Written as DNA, the CDR3 is TGCGCCAGCAGCCCCGGACTAGCGGGGGGGAAAGAGACCCAGTACTTC.

The chain couples TRBV6-5 to TRBJ2-1; D possibly matches TRBD1 or TRBD2 (5 bases each). The CDR3 contains 11 residues. Germline CDR1 MNHEY, CDR2 SVGAGI. Trimming removed 11 bases from V and 6 bases from J, with 11 bases in between. The CDR3 DNA reads as TGTGCCGCCCAGAGGGGCAATGAGCAGTTCTTC. Translated: CAAQRGNEQFF.

The table lists this clonotype with a few counts. The rearrangement links TRBV7-9 to TRBJ2-7; the match to TRBD2 covers 7 bases. The CDR3 runs to 16 residues. Germline CDR1 is SEHNR and CDR2 is FQNEAQ (reference sequence). The V and J ends lost 4 bases and 4 bases, in that order; junction bases with no gene match: 13. CDR3 DNA sequence: TGTGCCAGCAGCTCCTCGGGGGGAGGGGAGCCATACGAGCAGTACGTC. Its protein is CASSSSGGGEPYEQYV.

There are a few counts of this clonotype. The genes are TRBV12-3 or TRBV12-4 and TRBJ1-2, with D maybe TRBD1 (6 bases). With 3 bases removed from V and 3 bases from J, the gap between germline ends came to 8 bases. CDR3 length: 13 residues. CDR3 DNA sequence: TGTGCCAGCAGTTTTGGGACACACTATGGCTACACCTTC. Residues: CASSFGTHYGYTF.

V and J are TRBV6-6 and TRBJ2-7; D is tentatively TRBD1 or TRBD2 (6 bases each). V lost 4 bases and J 0 bases, leaving 19 bases between the germline ends. CDR1 is MNHNY and CDR2 is SVGAGI in the germline V gene (reference sequence). There are 17 residues in the CDR3. The CDR3 coding sequence is TGTGCCAGCAGTTCGCAACAGGGTGGGGGGCTCTCCTACGAGCAGTACGTC. This encodes CASSSQQGGGLSYEQYV.

The chain has TRBV5-6 and TRBJ2-7, with D perhaps TRBD1 or TRBD2 (5 bases each). The CDR3 has 12 amino acids. V was shortened by 2 bases and J by 5 bases, with 8 bases between the two germline ends. The germline gives CDR1 SGHDT, CDR2 YYEEEE. CDR3 protein: CASSFGTHEQYV. As DNA, the CDR3 is TGTGCCAGCAGCTTCGGGACCCACGAGCAGTACGTC.

The chain recombines TRBV4-3 with TRBJ2-1; TRBD1 might be the D (6 bases). Deletions cut 0 bases from V and 5 bases from J, with 8 bases between. Germline CDR1 reads LGHNA; CDR2 reads YSLEER. The CDR3 is made up of 14 amino acids. The CDR3 DNA is TGCGCCAGCAGCCAAGATTCAGGGGACAATGAGCAGTTCTTC. Translating it yields CASSQDSGDNEQFF.

V is TRBV11-2 and J is TRBJ2-1; D not resolved. CDR1 and CDR2 from the germline V gene are SGHAT and FQNNGV. Trimming took 5 bases from V and 8 from J, leaving 10 bases between them. CDR3 length: 12 residues. The CDR3 DNA is TGTGCCAGCAGCCCCCCCCTCCATGAGCAGTTCTTC. It is translated as CASSPPLHEQFF.

This clonotype was detected a few times. J is TRBJ2-7 and V is TRBV6-5; D not resolved. Trimming stripped 5 bases from V and 6 bases from J, with 14 bases between. The CDR3 length is 13 residues. Germline V gene sequence: CDR1 MNHEY, CDR2 SVGAGI. CDR3 residues: CASSPRIEAEQYV. The CDR3 region has the DNA TGTGCCAGCAGTCCGCGGATTGAAGCCGAGCAGTACGTC.

The chain carries TRBV5-6 and TRBJ2-7; D is unclear. V was clipped by 0 bases and J by 3 bases, with 10 bases between them. The V gene's germline CDR1 is SGHDT and CDR2 YYEEEE. The CDR3 runs to 14 residues. The CDR3 loop reads CASSLAPGFYEQYV. CDR3 sequence (DNA): TGTGCCAGCAGCTTGGCCCCAGGTTTCTACGAGCAGTACGTC.

This clonotype has a handful of counts. The chain joins TRBV14 to TRBJ2-1; 7 bases are a match to TRBD1. V lost 1 base and J lost 0; bases outside the gene matches: 12. Looked up from germline, CDR1 is SGHDN and CDR2 is FVKESK. The CDR3 is 19 amino acids. This CDR3 is CASSQGAWDSISSYNEQFF. The DNA of the CDR3 is TGTGCCAGCAGCCAAGGGGCTTGGGACAGCATAAGCTCCTACAATGAGCAGTTCTTC.

This clonotype was detected a few times. This chain joins TRBV4-1 and TRBJ1-1; 9 bases are shared with TRBD1. Trimming removed 4 bases from V and 1 base from J; junction bases left unmatched: 4. CDR3 length equals 15 residues. CDR1 and CDR2 from the germline V gene are MGHRA and YSYEKL. The CDR3 coding sequence is TGCGCCAGCAGCCGGACAGGGGAGCGGAACACTGAAGCTTTCTTT. Translating it yields CASSRTGERNTEAFF.

This clonotype has more than one count but fewer than ten. In nucleotides, the CDR3 is TGCAGTGCTACTGACAGGGGGGCGAGCTCCTACGAGCAGTACTTC. This gives the protein CSATDRGASSYEQYF. V usage is TRBV20-1 and J usage is TRBJ2-7, with TRBD1 matching over 9 bases. Germline V CDR1 and CDR2: DFQATT, SNEGSKA (reference sequence). J gave up 0 bases and V 4 bases, and 7 bases lay outside the gene matches. This CDR3 is 15 amino acids long.

The V call is TRBV12-3 or TRBV12-4, the J call TRBJ2-5; no clear D gene. This CDR3 region has 16 residues. The ends were cut back, 4 bases at V and 3 bases at J, with 18 bases in the middle. CDR3 sequence reads: CASSYPADRIEETQYF. CDR3 nucleotides: TGTGCCAGCAGTTACCCAGCAGACCGCATAGAAGAGACCCAGTACTTC.

This clonotype was detected a few times. The chain is built from TRBV15 and TRBJ2-7, with no clear D. V was shortened by 4 bases and J by 5 bases, with 12 bases between the two germline ends. Germline CDR1 and CDR2: LNHNV and YYDKDF (reference sequence). The length of the CDR3 is 13 residues. CDR3 in amino acids: CATSTPREDEQYF. The CDR3 DNA reads TGTGCCACCAGCACCCCTAGAGAGGACGAGCAGTACTTC.

This chain links TRBV6-5 with TRBJ1-2; tentative D call: TRBD1 (5 bases). Trimming took off 5 bases at V and 4 bases at J, with 11 bases between the two ends. The CDR3 totals 13 residues. Germline V gene sequence: CDR1 MNHEY, CDR2 SVGAGI. CDR3 region: CASSPRQIYGYTF. DNA of the CDR3: TGTGCCAGCAGTCCCCGACAGATCTATGGCTACACCTTC.

The chain joins TRBV5-1 to TRBJ1-3, with 8 bases matching TRBD1. The CDR3 loop spans 12 amino acids. Losses at the gene ends were 5 bases for V and 8 bases for J; bases not matched to a gene: 3. Germline CDR1 and CDR2: SGHRS and YFSETQ. The CDR3 spells CASSPQGDTIYF. Here the CDR3 DNA reads TGCGCCAGCAGTCCACAGGGGGACACCATATATTTT.

The table lists this clonotype with a few counts. The rearrangement uses TRBV6-5 and TRBJ2-2, with unresolved D. Germline assignment: CDR1 MNHEY and CDR2 SVGAGI. Deletions cut 0 bases from V and 5 bases from J, with 7 bases between. This CDR3 has 14 residues. In DNA form, the CDR3 reads TGTGCCAGCAGTTACTCGATCCTAACCGGGGAGCTGTTTTTT. This translates into CASSYSILTGELFF.

This clonotype showed up just a few times. V usage is TRBV15 and J usage is TRBJ2-1; D possibly corresponds to TRBD1 (6 bases). This CDR3 is built from 13 residues. Looked up from germline, CDR1 is LNHNV and CDR2 is YYDKDF (reference sequence). Trimming left V 5 bases short and J 7 bases short, with 12 bases between. In DNA, the CDR3 is TGTGCCACCAGCCAAACAGGGATTAATGAGCAGTTCTTC. Its translation is CATSQTGINEQFF.

This sequence joins TRBV6-1 and TRBJ2-3; the match to TRBD1 covers 7 bases. The germline V gene encodes CDR1 MNHNS and CDR2 SASEGT. The CDR3 loop spans 16 amino acids. After removal of 3 bases from V and 3 bases from J, the junction contained 9 bases not matched to a gene. As DNA, the CDR3 is TGTGCCAGCAGTGAGAGTATGGGGACAGCGACAGATACGCAGTATTTT. Protein product: CASSESMGTATDTQYF.

The chain carries TRBV5-4 and TRBJ1-1; D is uncertain. This CDR3 comprises 15 residues. Looked up from germline, CDR1 is SGHNT and CDR2 is YYREEE (reference sequence). Trimming removed 1 base from V and 0 bases from J, with 10 bases in between. The DNA for the CDR3 is TGTGCCAGCAGCTTGCCGTCAGCCATGAACACTGAAGCTTTCTTT. Translating it yields CASSLPSAMNTEAFF.

This clonotype was found a few times. The J gene is TRBJ1-1, the V gene TRBV4-1, with unresolved D. The CDR3 is made up of 13 amino acids. CDR1 and CDR2 (germline): MGHRA, YSYEKL. Trimming pared 5 bases from V and 3 bases from J, leaving 10 bases between. The CDR3 DNA is TGCGCCAGCAGCACAACGGTGGACACTGAAGCTTTCTTT. Translated: CASSTTVDTEAFF.

This CDR3 is CASSQEPSEHYGYTF. The DNA for the CDR3 is TGCGCCAGCAGCCAAGAGCCCTCCGAGCACTATGGCTACACCTTC. This sequence joins TRBV4-1 and TRBJ1-2; D is uncertain. V lost 0 bases, J lost 3 bases, and 11 bases lay in between. There are 15 residues in the CDR3. The germline V gene has CDR1 MGHRA and CDR2 YSYEKL.

The chain uses TRBV12-3 or TRBV12-4 and TRBJ1-1, with a tentative D call TRBD1 (5 bases). The CDR3 loop spans 14 amino acids. Trimming stripped 6 bases from V and 5 bases from J, with 16 bases between. CDR3 nucleotides: TGTGCCAGCAGACCTGGACACCGACGAACTGAAGCTTTCTTT. Its translation is CASRPGHRRTEAFF.

The rearrangement links TRBV7-8 to TRBJ2-2; D is ambiguous. The CDR3 is 14 amino acids. Germline-derived CDR1 and CDR2 are SGHVS and FQNEAQ. The germline V and J ends were trimmed by 4 bases and 9 bases, with 15 bases remaining between them. CDR3 loop: CASSSGSTGWELFF. CDR3 bases: TGTGCCAGCAGCTCCGGGTCGACGGGCTGGGAGCTGTTTTTT. Full variable domain (rest looked up from reference TRBV7-8 and TRBJ2-2): GAGVSQSPRYKVAKRGQDVALRCDPISGHVSLFWYQQALGQGPEFLTYFQNEAQLDKSGLPSDRFFAERPEGSVSTLKIQRTQQEDSAVYLCASSSGSTGWELFFGEGSRLTVL.

This clonotype was observed a few times. This chain uses TRBV10-3 with TRBJ2-3; D is tentatively TRBD1 or TRBD2 (7 bases each). The CDR3 length is 16 residues. The V end was cut by 10 bases, the J end by 2 bases, with 22 bases between. In germline, CDR1 is ENHRY, CDR2 SYGVKD. CDR3 loop: CATGGAKSLNTDTQYF. The CDR3 nucleotides are TGTGCCACAGGGGGGGCCAAGTCCCTCAACACAGATACGCAGTATTTT.